One sample yielded the 23 T cell receptor beta chains listed below, sequenced in a study of blood T cell repertoires in COVID-19 (dated by TCRdb to about 2020). Libraries were made using the immunoSEQ multiplex PCR assay. Imported from immuneACCESS, the table was reduced by TCRdb to in-frame sequences with V and J called. These copies leave out some clones; in studies compared against another copy, an unresolved V gene accounts for under half, and the cause of the remainder is not known. Within this sample are 200,000 to 300,000 clones, with approximately 80% of them counted one time only. The ten most abundant clones make up under 5% of the sample. The sample was peripheral blood. These receptors came from a man aged 55 to 69 with acute or convalescent COVID-19.

The V gene is TRBV7-2, the J gene TRBJ2-5; D possibly corresponds to TRBD1 (6 bases). The CDR3 is made up of 13 amino acids. Germline V gives CDR1 SGHTA, CDR2 FQGNSA. V shed 4 bases and J shed 1 base, with 7 bases lying between them. The CDR3 DNA reads as TGTGCCAGCAGCTGGACAGTCCAAGAGACCCAGTACTTC. Translation gives CASSWTVQETQYF.

This rearrangement joins TRBV11-2 to TRBJ2-7, with 11 bases aligning to TRBD2. Germline assignment: CDR1 SGHAT and CDR2 FQNNGV. V lost 5 bases and J lost 3; bases outside the gene matches: 6. The CDR3 loop spans 15 amino acids. CDR3 amino acids: CASSAGTSGNYEQYF. The CDR3 DNA follows: TGTGCCAGCAGCGCCGGGACTAGCGGTAACTACGAGCAGTACTTC.

The rearrangement joins TRBV11-2 to TRBJ2-7, with D possibly matching TRBD2 (6 bases). V lost 1 base and J lost 6, with 10 bases in between. CDR1 and CDR2 from the germline V gene are SGHAT and FQNNGV. This CDR3 region has 13 residues. In DNA form, the CDR3 reads TGTGCCAGCAGCTTAGGCGGGGTAAGCGAGCAGTACTTC. This translates into CASSLGGVSEQYF.

The count of this clone is one. The chain couples TRBV19 to TRBJ2-3; TRBD2 agrees at 11 bases. The CDR3 totals 19 residues. The germline CDR1 and CDR2 sequences are LNHDA and SQIVND (reference sequence). Trimming took 0 bases from V and 3 from J; bases not matched to a gene: 11. The CDR3 protein is CASSIDGIAGGLKTDTQYF. CDR3 bases: TGTGCCAGTAGTATAGACGGCATAGCGGGAGGGTTAAAAACAGATACGCAGTATTTT.

The chain uses TRBV29-1 and TRBJ1-1, with D unclear. Trimming cost V 3 bases and J 5 bases, with 10 bases left between them. This CDR3 has 12 residues. Per the germline V gene, CDR1 is SQVTM and CDR2 is ANQGSEA. The CDR3 bases are TGCAGCGTTGAGGTAGATAGTACTGAAGCTTTCTTT. Protein product: CSVEVDSTEAFF. The full variable domain, with the rest looked up from reference TRBV29-1 and TRBJ1-1, is SAVISQKPSRDICQRGTSLTIQCQVDSQVTMMFWYRQQPGQSLTLIATANQGSEATYESGFVIDKFPISRPNLTFSTLTVSNMSPEDSSIYLCSVEVDSTEAFFGQGTRLTVV.

The J gene is TRBJ2-1, the V gene TRBV9; the D gene is possibly TRBD2 (6 bases). This CDR3 is 13 amino acids long. Looked up from germline, CDR1 is SGDLS and CDR2 is YYNGEE. Trimming removed 0 bases from V and 11 bases from J, with 12 bases in between. The chain's CDR3 is CASSVVISGQQFF. The CDR3 nucleotides are TGTGCCAGCAGCGTAGTGATTAGCGGCCAGCAGTTCTTC.

The chain has TRBV7-9 and TRBJ2-7; possibly TRBD1 for D (5 bases). The CDR3 loop spans 14 amino acids. CDR1 is SEHNR, CDR2 FQNEAQ, per germline (reference sequence). V was pared by 2 bases and J by 2 bases, with 10 bases between. This CDR3 reads CASSLPRAAYEQYF. The DNA for the CDR3 is TGTGCCAGCAGCTTACCCAGGGCCGCCTACGAGCAGTACTTC.

This clone showed up just a few times. This chain connects TRBV7-9 to TRBJ2-3, with D maybe TRBD2 (5 bases). Deletions cut 6 bases from V and 5 bases from J, with 15 bases between. The CDR3 covers 14 residues. In germline, CDR1 is SEHNR, CDR2 FQNEAQ (reference sequence). The DNA of the CDR3 is TGTGCCAGCAGTCCTCAACAACTAGGAGATACGCAGTATTTT. Amino acids: CASSPQQLGDTQYF.

V usage is TRBV10-3 and J usage is TRBJ2-7; D not resolved. The V gene's germline CDR1 is ENHRY and CDR2 SYGVKD. This CDR3 comprises 11 residues. Trimming stripped 6 bases from V and 4 bases from J, with 7 bases between. The CDR3 here is CAISQTYEQYF. Here the CDR3 DNA reads TGTGCCATCAGCCAAACTTACGAGCAGTACTTC.

J is TRBJ2-7 and V is TRBV19; 8 nucleotides match TRBD2. Germline CDR1 is LNHDA and CDR2 is SQIVND (reference sequence). V trimming: 5 bases; J trimming: 3 bases; junction bases outside the gene matches: 9. The CDR3 is made up of 15 amino acids. Here the CDR3 DNA reads TGTGCCAGTAGTGTTACTAGCGGCCTAAACTACGAGCAGTACTTC. Residues: CASSVTSGLNYEQYF.

This clone was seen a single time. The J gene is TRBJ1-3, the V gene TRBV7-9, with D possibly TRBD1 on 6 matching bases. The V end lost 8 bases, the J end lost 4 bases, and 12 bases lay between the germline ends. The CDR3 extends over 13 amino acids. Germline CDR1 and CDR2: SEHNR and FQNEAQ (reference sequence). The CDR3 nucleotides read TGTGCCAGCGGCCGGGACACCGGAAACACCATATATTTT. This translates into CASGRDTGNTIYF.

V and J are TRBV7-2 and TRBJ1-2; TRBD1 matches at 11 bases. Germline assignment: CDR1 SGHTA and CDR2 FQGNSA. After removal of 4 bases from V and 2 bases from J, the junction contained 3 bases not matched to a gene. This CDR3 has 15 amino acids. The CDR3 nucleotides read TGTGCCAGCAGCTCGGGGACAGGGGGGAACTATGGCTACACCTTC. Translating gives CASSSGTGGNYGYTF.

The V gene is TRBV5-6, the J gene TRBJ2-7, with D possibly matching TRBD1 (6 bases). The CDR3 has 16 amino acids. The V end lost 4 bases, the J end lost 1 base, and 18 bases lay between the germline ends. The germline gives CDR1 SGHDT, CDR2 YYEEEE. This chain's CDR3 is CASSRESGEYSYEQYF. CDR3 bases: TGTGCCAGCAGCCGGGAATCAGGGGAGTATTCCTACGAGCAGTACTTC.

The chain is built from TRBV2 and TRBJ1-1; D call uncertain. CDR3 length: 12 residues. Trimming took off 6 bases at V and 7 bases at J, with 12 bases between the two ends. Looked up from germline, CDR1 is SNHLY and CDR2 is FYNNEI. The CDR3 is CASSVRPGEAFF. The CDR3 nucleotides are TGTGCCAGCAGCGTGCGCCCGGGTGAAGCTTTCTTT.

The CDR3 loop is CASNSGTSGFTDTQYF. CDR3 DNA sequence: TGTGCCAGCAACTCCGGGACTAGCGGTTTCACAGATACGCAGTATTTT. This chain joins TRBV7-9 and TRBJ2-3, with 11 bases fitting TRBD2. CDR1 and CDR2 from the germline V gene are SEHNR and FQNEAQ (reference sequence). Unmatched junction bases numbered 8, after V lost 7 bases and J lost 2 bases. CDR3 length equals 16 residues.

This chain connects TRBV18 to TRBJ1-2, with D possibly being TRBD1 (5 bases). Looked up from germline, CDR1 is KGHSH and CDR2 is LQKENI. The V and J ends lost 2 bases and 5 bases respectively, with 12 bases between them. CDR3 length equals 14 residues. DNA for the CDR3: TGTGCCAGCTCACCAGGGGTAGGGGATTATGGCTACACCTTC. Translating it yields CASSPGVGDYGYTF.

V and J are TRBV2 and TRBJ1-2; no reliable D call. This CDR3 is built from 15 residues. V was clipped by 5 bases and J by 0 bases, with 13 bases between them. Germline CDR1 SNHLY, CDR2 FYNNEI. For the CDR3, the DNA is TGTGCCAGCAGTCGTCCCGGGTATACTAACTATGGCTACACCTTC. Amino acid sequence: CASSRPGYTNYGYTF.

The J gene is TRBJ1-2, the V gene TRBV27; D ambiguous. The CDR3 runs to 16 residues. The germline V gene has CDR1 MNHEY and CDR2 SMNVEV (reference sequence). V was shortened by 2 bases and J by 4 bases, with 17 bases between the two germline ends. Here the CDR3 reads CASSLGGRINLYGYTF. DNA of the CDR3: TGTGCCAGCAGTTTAGGCGGCCGTATTAATCTCTATGGCTACACCTTC.

V and J are TRBV11-2 and TRBJ1-4; D ambiguous. Trimming removed 2 bases from V and 0 bases from J, with 10 bases in between. The germline CDR1 and CDR2 sequences are SGHAT and FQNNGV. This CDR3 is 16 amino acids long. CDR3 bases: TGTGCCAGCAGCTTAAATGGGCAGCCAACTAATGAAAAACTGTTTTTT. It encodes CASSLNGQPTNEKLFF.

Turning to this clone: The same CDR3 also results from other DNA sequences found in this sample. The chain links TRBV5-1 to TRBJ1-1; possibly TRBD1 for D (5 bases). The germline CDR1 and CDR2 sequences are SGHRS and YFSETQ. The V gene lost 0 bases and the J gene lost 1 base, with 7 bases spanning the gap. This CDR3 has 14 residues. This CDR3 is CASSLVGGNTEAFF. CDR3 bases: TGCGCCAGCAGCTTGGTCGGGGGGAACACTGAAGCTTTCTTT. The full variable domain, its missing parts supplied by reference TRBV5-1 and TRBJ1-1, is KAGVTQTPRYLIKTRGQQVTLSCSPISGHRSVSWYQQTPGQGLQFLFEYFSETQRNKGNFPGRFSGRQFSNSRSEMNVSTLELGDSALYLCASSLVGGNTEAFFGQGTRLTVV.

V is TRBV5-1 and J is TRBJ2-1; possible D gene TRBD1, 6 bases. The V end lost 4 bases, the J end lost 1 base, and 12 bases lay between the germline ends. Germline assignment: CDR1 SGHRS and CDR2 YFSETQ. The CDR3 is made up of 15 amino acids. This chain's CDR3 is CASSGGRGSYNEQFF. CDR3 bases: TGCGCCAGCAGCGGGGGCCGAGGGTCCTACAATGAGCAGTTCTTC.

This chain joins TRBV3-1 (or the pseudogene TRBV3-2) and TRBJ2-1, with TRBD2 matching 9 bases. CDR1 and CDR2 (germline): LGHDT, YNNKEL (reference sequence). V dropped 2 bases and J dropped 3; count of bases not matched to a gene: 26. CDR3 length equals 23 residues. This chain's CDR3 is CASSQPGRPRRLAGLSGYNEQFF. CDR3 coding DNA: TGTGCCAGCAGCCAACCGGGCCGCCCTCGGAGGCTAGCGGGATTAAGTGGCTACAATGAGCAGTTCTTC.

The chain links TRBV2 to TRBJ2-2, with 10 bases identical to TRBD2. Germline CDR1 is SNHLY and CDR2 is FYNNEI. The CDR3 spans 15 residues. The ends lost 5 bases at V and 5 bases at J; junction bases unmatched: 5. The DNA of the CDR3 is TGTGCCAGCAGTATGCTACTAGCGGGAACCGGGGAGCTGTTTTTT. Its protein is CASSMLLAGTGELFF.